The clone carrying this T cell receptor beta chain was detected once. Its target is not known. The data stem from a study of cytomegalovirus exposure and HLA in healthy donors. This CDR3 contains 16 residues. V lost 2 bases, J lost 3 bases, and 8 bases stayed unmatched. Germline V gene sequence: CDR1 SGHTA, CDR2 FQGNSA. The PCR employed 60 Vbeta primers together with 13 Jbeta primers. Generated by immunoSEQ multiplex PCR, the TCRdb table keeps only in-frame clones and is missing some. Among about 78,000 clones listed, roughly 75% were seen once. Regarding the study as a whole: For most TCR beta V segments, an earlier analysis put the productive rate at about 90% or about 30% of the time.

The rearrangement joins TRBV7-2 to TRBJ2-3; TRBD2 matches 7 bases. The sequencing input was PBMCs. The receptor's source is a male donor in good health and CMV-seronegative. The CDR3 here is CASSLQAGRGTDTQYF. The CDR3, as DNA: TGTGCCAGCAGCTTACAAGCGGGACGGGGAACAGATACGCAGTATTTT.